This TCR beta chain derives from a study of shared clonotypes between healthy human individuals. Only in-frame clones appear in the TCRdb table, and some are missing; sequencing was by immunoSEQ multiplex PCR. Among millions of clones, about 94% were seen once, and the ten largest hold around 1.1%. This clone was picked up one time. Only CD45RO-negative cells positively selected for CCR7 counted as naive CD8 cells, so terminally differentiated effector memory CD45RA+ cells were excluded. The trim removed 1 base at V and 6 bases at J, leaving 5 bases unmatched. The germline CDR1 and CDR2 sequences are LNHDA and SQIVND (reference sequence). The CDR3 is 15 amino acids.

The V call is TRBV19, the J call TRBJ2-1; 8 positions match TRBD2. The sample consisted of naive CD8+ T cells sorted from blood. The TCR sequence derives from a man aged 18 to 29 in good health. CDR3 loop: CASSIAGGTFNEQFF. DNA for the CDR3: TGTGCCAGTAGTATAGCGGGAGGGACTTTCAATGAGCAGTTCTTC.